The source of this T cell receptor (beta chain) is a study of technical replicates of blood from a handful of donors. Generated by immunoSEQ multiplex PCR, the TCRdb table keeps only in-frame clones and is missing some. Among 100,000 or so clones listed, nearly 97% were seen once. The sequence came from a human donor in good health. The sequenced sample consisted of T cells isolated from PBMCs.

CDR3 protein: CASSYRTGGEQPQHF. The CDR3 nucleotides are TGTGCCAGCAGTTACCGGACAGGGGGGGAGCAGCCCCAGCATTTT. The chain recombines TRBV7-2 with TRBJ1-5; 10 nucleotides align to TRBD1. From germline, CDR1 is SGHTA and CDR2 FQGNSA. This CDR3 has 15 residues. V lost 6 bases, J lost 7 bases, and 9 bases stayed unmatched.